The T cell receptor (beta chain) under discussion was sequenced for a study of graft-versus-host responses after intestinal transplantation. Study overall: Recipients got multivisceral, liver-intestinal, or isolated intestinal transplants. Each recipient received anti-thymocyte globulin induction, then tacrolimus and steroids for around 3 years. Findings and limits, study-wide: Recipient marrow held GvH clones, some first seen in ileum or blood.

TCRdb keeps only in-frame clones here, not all; method: immunoSEQ multiplex PCR. Altogether 100,000 to 120,000 clones are present, over 85% being singletons, with the ten largest covering 0.5% to 0.6%. A note on this clone: The antigen is not known.

The length of the CDR3 is 12 residues. Looked up from germline, CDR1 is SQVTM and CDR2 is ANQGSEA. V lost 4 bases, J lost 1 base, and 7 bases lay in between. The source of this sequence is a human donor who received an intestinal transplant. This chain connects TRBV29-1 to TRBJ1-1; unclear D gene. The sample in question was unstimulated CD8+ T cells sorted from spleen or lymph node cells, obtained before intestinal transplant. The CDR3 nucleotides read TGCAGCGTTGGGTTCGGGAACACTGAAGCTTTCTTT. Its protein product is CSVGFGNTEAFF.